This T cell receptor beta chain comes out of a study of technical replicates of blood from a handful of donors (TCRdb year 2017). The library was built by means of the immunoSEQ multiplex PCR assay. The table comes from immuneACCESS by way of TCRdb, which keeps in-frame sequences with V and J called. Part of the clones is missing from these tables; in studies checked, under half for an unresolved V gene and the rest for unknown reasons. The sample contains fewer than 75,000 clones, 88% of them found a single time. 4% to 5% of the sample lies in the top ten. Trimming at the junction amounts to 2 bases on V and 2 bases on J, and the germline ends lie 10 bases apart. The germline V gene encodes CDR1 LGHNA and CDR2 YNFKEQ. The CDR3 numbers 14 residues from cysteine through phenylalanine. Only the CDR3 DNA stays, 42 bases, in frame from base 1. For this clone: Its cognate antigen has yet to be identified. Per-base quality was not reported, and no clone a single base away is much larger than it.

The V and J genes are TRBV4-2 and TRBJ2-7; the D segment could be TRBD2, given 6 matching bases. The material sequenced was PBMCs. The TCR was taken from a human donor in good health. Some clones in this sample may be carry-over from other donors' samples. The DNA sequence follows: TGTGCCAGCAGCCAATATCCTAGCGCCTACGAGCAGTACTTC. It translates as CASSQYPSAYEQYF.